These 16 T cell receptor beta chains originate from one sample sequenced in a study of shared clonotypes between healthy human individuals. Profiled with immunoSEQ multiplex PCR; TCRdb holds only in-frame clones, not every one. The table shows under 1,900,000 clones, with just under 99% occurring only once. The specimen sequenced was naive CD4+ T cells sorted from blood. Stated subset: CD45RA+ positively selected. These receptors all come from a man aged 25 to 45 in good health.

This clone was seen once. The chain couples TRBV7-9 to TRBJ2-5; 12 bases are a match to TRBD2. CDR3 length equals 17 residues. With V trimmed by 2 bases and J by 5 bases, 9 bases remained unmatched. Germline CDR1 is SEHNR and CDR2 is FQNEAQ (reference sequence). The CDR3 loop reads CASSLRSGLAGMETQYF. CDR3 coding DNA: TGTGCCAGCAGCTTAAGATCTGGACTAGCGGGAATGGAGACCCAGTACTTC. Combining the CDR3 with reference TRBV7-9 and TRBJ2-5 gives the whole variable domain DTGVSQNPRHKITKRGQNVTFRCDPISEHNRLYWYRQTLGQGPEFLTYFQNEAQLEKSRLLSDRFSAERPKGSFSTLEIQRTEQGDSAMYLCASSLRSGLAGMETQYFGPGTRLLVL.

This clone is a singleton in its sample. The chain combines TRBV18 with TRBJ2-7; the match to TRBD1 covers 8 bases. The J segment lost 5 bases and the V segment lost 6 bases, leaving 9 bases of the junction unmatched. Germline values: CDR1 KGHSH, CDR2 LQKENI. The CDR3 is made up of 14 amino acids. The CDR3 is CASSRWTGLDEQYF. In DNA form, the CDR3 reads TGTGCCAGCTCCCGATGGACAGGGTTGGACGAGCAGTACTTC. Complete variable domain (other parts from reference TRBV18 and TRBJ2-7): NAGVMQNPRHLVRRRGQEARLRCSPMKGHSHVYWYRQLPEEGLKFMVYLQKENIIDESGMPKERFSAEFPKEGPSILRIQQVVRGDSAAYFCASSRWTGLDEQYFGPGTRLTVT.

As regards this clone: Other DNA sequences of this sample code for an identical CDR3. V is TRBV28 and J is TRBJ1-1; a possible D gene is TRBD1 (5 bases). V was trimmed by 3 bases and J by 1 base, leaving 6 bases between them. The V gene's germline CDR1 is MDHEN and CDR2 SYDVKM. This CDR3 is built from 13 residues. CDR3 in DNA: TGTGCCAGCAGTTTCGGGGCGAACACTGAAGCTTTCTTT. Encoded protein: CASSFGANTEAFF.

The J gene is TRBJ2-1, the V gene TRBV6-5; D is undetermined. CDR1 and CDR2 from the germline V gene are MNHEY and SVGAGI. Trimming took off 0 bases at V and 7 bases at J, with 13 bases between the two ends. The CDR3 runs to 15 residues. The CDR3: CASSYSNPLLNEQFF. The CDR3 bases are TGTGCCAGCAGTTACTCGAACCCCCTTTTGAATGAGCAGTTCTTC.

The rearrangement links TRBV2 to TRBJ2-2; D call uncertain. V was trimmed by 1 base and J by 6 bases, leaving 6 bases between them. The CDR3 has 13 amino acids. The germline V gene has CDR1 SNHLY and CDR2 FYNNEI. CDR3 nucleotides: TGTGCCAGCAGTGAAGGCCTCCCCGGGGAGCTGTTTTTT. Residues: CASSEGLPGELFF. Supplemented by reference TRBV2 and TRBJ2-2, the full variable domain reads EPEVTQTPSHQVTQMGQEVILRCVPISNHLYFYWYRQILGQKVEFLVSFYNNEISEKSEIFDDQFSVERPDGSNFTLKIRSTKLEDSAMYFCASSEGLPGELFFGEGSRLTVL.

The chain combines TRBV7-3 with TRBJ2-7; TRBD2 agrees at 9 bases. CDR1 SGHTA and CDR2 FQGTGA come from the germline V gene. With 3 bases clipped from V and 5 bases from J, the junction kept 2 bases outside the gene matches. The CDR3 runs to 13 residues. CDR3 protein: CASSLGLANEQYF. The CDR3 nucleotides read TGTGCCAGCAGCTTGGGACTAGCAAACGAGCAGTACTTC. The entire variable domain, with the rest obtained from reference TRBV7-3 and TRBJ2-7, is as follows: GAGVSQTPSNKVTEKGKYVELRCDPISGHTALYWYRQSLGQGPEFLIYFQGTGAADDSGLPNDRFFAVRPEGSVSTLKIQRTERGDSAVYLCASSLGLANEQYFGPGTRLTVT.

The genes are TRBV5-4 and TRBJ2-3; no clear D gene. The CDR3 is 15 amino acids. Germline V gene lookup returns CDR1 SGHNT and CDR2 YYREEE (reference sequence). The V end lost 6 bases, the J end lost 0 bases, and 14 bases lay between the germline ends. The CDR3 region is CASNSDRTSTDTQYF. In nucleotides, the CDR3 is TGTGCCAGCAATTCTGACCGAACTAGCACAGATACGCAGTATTTT.

The rearrangement joins TRBV29-1 to TRBJ2-3; the D gene could be TRBD1 or TRBD2 (5 bases each). V lost 5 bases, J lost 8 bases, and 17 bases lay in between. Germline loops: CDR1 SQVTM, CDR2 ANQGSEA. The CDR3 totals 13 residues. The chain's CDR3 is CSVSNPTGGTQYF. Here the CDR3 DNA reads TGCAGCGTTTCAAACCCCACAGGAGGTACGCAGTATTTT.

The chain links TRBV20-1 to TRBJ2-1; 10 bases align to TRBD2. The CDR3 consists of 11 residues. Germline V gene sequence: CDR1 DFQATT, CDR2 SNEGSKA (reference sequence). V was pared by 5 bases and J by 14 bases, with 6 bases of the junction left unmatched. CDR3 coding DNA: TGCAGTGCTGGAAGCGGGAGGGCCAAGTTCTTC. Translation gives CSAGSGRAKFF.

The rearrangement uses TRBV5-5 and TRBJ2-5; D is unresolved. This CDR3 has 15 amino acids. CDR1 SGHKS and CDR2 YYEKEE come from the germline V gene (reference sequence). The germline V and J ends were trimmed by 0 bases and 7 bases, with 16 bases remaining between them. Here the CDR3 DNA reads TGTGCCAGCAGCTTGGATAATGCTAGATCTACGACCCAGTACTTC. Its translation: CASSLDNARSTTQYF.

The chain combines TRBV10-1 with TRBJ2-2; tentative D call: TRBD2 (5 bases). V was shortened by 8 bases and J by 5 bases, with 12 bases between the two germline ends. This CDR3 is 13 amino acids long. The germline gives CDR1 WNHNN, CDR2 SYGVQD (reference sequence). This CDR3 reads CASRIGITGELFF. The CDR3 nucleotides read TGCGCCAGCCGAATCGGGATTACCGGGGAGCTGTTTTTT.

The V gene is TRBV10-3, the J gene TRBJ2-5, with 8 bases lining up with TRBD1. Germline V CDR1 and CDR2: ENHRY, SYGVKD. V lost 10 bases, J lost 0 bases, and 7 bases stayed unmatched. The CDR3 loop spans 14 amino acids. CDR3 loop: CASSGTGDQETQYF. DNA for the CDR3: TGTGCCAGTTCCGGGACAGGAGACCAAGAGACCCAGTACTTC.

V is TRBV10-3 and J is TRBJ2-1, with 12 positions matching TRBD2. CDR1 ENHRY and CDR2 SYGVKD come from the germline V gene. The junction had 6 bases not matched to a gene; V was cut back by 6 bases and J by 0 bases. The CDR3 is 17 amino acids. Written as DNA, the CDR3 is TGTGCCATCAGAGGACTAGCGGGAAAAAGCTCCTACAATGAGCAGTTCTTC. Protein sequence: CAIRGLAGKSSYNEQFF.

V gene TRBV18 combines with J gene TRBJ1-3; the D gene is possibly TRBD1 (5 bases). The length of the CDR3 is 15 residues. Trimming took off 2 bases at V and 2 bases at J, with 10 bases between the two ends. Germline V lookup: CDR1 KGHSH, CDR2 LQKENI. This chain's CDR3 is CASSPSRDPGNTIYF. DNA for the CDR3: TGTGCCAGCTCACCAAGCCGGGACCCTGGAAACACCATATATTTT.

The chain links TRBV15 to TRBJ2-3, with a possible D match to TRBD1 (7 bases). The germline V gene encodes CDR1 LNHNV and CDR2 YYDKDF (reference sequence). CDR3 length: 15 amino acids. The V end was cut by 6 bases, the J end by 6 bases, with 19 bases between. The CDR3 nucleotides read TGTGCCACCAGTCGTGTCAGGGGGGAATCGGATACGCAGTATTTT. Translating it yields CATSRVRGESDTQYF.

This clone is a singleton in its sample. Distinct nucleotide sequences in the sample also encode this CDR3. This sequence joins TRBV5-1 and TRBJ1-5; D is unresolved. This CDR3 is 15 amino acids long. CDR1 and CDR2 (germline): SGHRS, YFSETQ. V lost 0 bases and J lost 2, with 9 bases in between. Here the CDR3 reads CASSLAGVGNQPQHF. Here the CDR3 DNA reads TGCGCCAGCAGCTTGGCTGGGGTTGGCAATCAGCCCCAGCATTTT.